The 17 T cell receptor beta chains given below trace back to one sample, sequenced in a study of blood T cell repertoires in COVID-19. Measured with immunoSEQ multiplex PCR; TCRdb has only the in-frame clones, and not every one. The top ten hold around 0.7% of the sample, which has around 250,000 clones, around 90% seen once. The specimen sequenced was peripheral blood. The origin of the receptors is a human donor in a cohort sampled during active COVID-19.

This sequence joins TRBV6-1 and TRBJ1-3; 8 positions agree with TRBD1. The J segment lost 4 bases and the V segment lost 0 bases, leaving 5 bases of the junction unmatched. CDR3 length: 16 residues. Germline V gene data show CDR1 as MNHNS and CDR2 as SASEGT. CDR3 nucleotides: TGTGCCAGCAGTGAAGCGCAGGGGGCAGCGGGAAACACCATATATTTT. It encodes CASSEAQGAAGNTIYF.

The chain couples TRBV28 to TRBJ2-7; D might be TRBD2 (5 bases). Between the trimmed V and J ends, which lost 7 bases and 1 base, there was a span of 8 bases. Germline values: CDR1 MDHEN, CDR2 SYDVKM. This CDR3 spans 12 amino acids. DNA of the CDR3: TGTGCCAGCAATACGGGATCCTACGAGCAGTACTTC. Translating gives CASNTGSYEQYF.

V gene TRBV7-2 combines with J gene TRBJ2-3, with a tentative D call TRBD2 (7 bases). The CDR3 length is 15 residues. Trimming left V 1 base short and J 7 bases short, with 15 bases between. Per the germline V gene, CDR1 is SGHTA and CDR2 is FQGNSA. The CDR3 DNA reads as TGTGCCAGCAGCTTAGAGGTGGGGGGGCCGTATACGCAGTATTTT. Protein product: CASSLEVGGPYTQYF.

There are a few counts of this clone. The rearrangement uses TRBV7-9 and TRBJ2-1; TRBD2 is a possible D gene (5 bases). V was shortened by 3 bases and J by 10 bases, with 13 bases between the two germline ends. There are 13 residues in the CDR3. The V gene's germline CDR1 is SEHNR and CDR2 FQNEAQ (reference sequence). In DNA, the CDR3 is TGTGCCAGCAGCTTTGGAGGATCCGAAGAGCAGTTCTTC. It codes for CASSFGGSEEQFF.

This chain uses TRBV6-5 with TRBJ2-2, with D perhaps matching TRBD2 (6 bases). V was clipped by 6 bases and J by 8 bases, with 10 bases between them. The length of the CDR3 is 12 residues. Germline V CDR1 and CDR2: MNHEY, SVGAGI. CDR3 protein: CASRRREGELFF. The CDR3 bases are TGTGCCAGCAGACGGAGGGAGGGGGAGCTGTTTTTT.

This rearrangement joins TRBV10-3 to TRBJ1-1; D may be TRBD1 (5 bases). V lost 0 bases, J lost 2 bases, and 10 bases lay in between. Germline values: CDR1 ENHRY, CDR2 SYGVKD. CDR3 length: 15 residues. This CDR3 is CAISESGGGNTEAFF. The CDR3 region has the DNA TGTGCCATCAGTGAGTCCGGGGGAGGAAACACTGAAGCTTTCTTT.

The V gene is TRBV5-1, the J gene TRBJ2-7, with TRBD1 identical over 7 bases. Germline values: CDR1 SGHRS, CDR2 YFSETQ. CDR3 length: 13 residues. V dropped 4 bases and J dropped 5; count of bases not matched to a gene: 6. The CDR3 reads CASSHDRAHEQYF. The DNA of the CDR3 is TGCGCCAGCAGCCATGACAGGGCCCACGAGCAGTACTTC.

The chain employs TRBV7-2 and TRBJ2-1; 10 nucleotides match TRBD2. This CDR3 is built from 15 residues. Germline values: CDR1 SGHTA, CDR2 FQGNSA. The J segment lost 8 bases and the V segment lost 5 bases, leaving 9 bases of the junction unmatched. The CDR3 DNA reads TGTGCCAGCAGCGTAGGACTAGCGGCCTGGGATGAGCAGTTCTTC. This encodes CASSVGLAAWDEQFF.

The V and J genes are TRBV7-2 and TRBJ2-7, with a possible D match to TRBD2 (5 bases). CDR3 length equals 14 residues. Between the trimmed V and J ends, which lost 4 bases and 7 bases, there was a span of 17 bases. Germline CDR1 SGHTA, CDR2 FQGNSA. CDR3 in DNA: TGTGCCAGCAGCTACCCGGGGTCTCGTAGGGAGCAGTACTTC. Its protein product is CASSYPGSRREQYF.

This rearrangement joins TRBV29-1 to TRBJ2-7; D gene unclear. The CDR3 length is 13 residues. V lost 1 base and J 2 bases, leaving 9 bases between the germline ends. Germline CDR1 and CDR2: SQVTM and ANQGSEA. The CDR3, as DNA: TGCAGCGTTGAAGGGAGTATGCCCTACGAGCAGTACTTC. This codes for CSVEGSMPYEQYF.

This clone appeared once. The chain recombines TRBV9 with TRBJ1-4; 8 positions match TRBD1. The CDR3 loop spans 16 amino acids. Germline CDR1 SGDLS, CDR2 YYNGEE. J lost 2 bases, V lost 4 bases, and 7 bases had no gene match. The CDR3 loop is CASSRGQGGTNEKLFF. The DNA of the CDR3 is TGTGCCAGCAGCAGAGGACAGGGAGGCACTAATGAAAAACTGTTTTTT.

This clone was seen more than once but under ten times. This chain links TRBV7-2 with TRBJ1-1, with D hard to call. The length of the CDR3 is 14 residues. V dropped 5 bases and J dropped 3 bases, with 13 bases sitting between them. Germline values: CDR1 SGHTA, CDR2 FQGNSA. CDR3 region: CASSPPWEYTEAFF. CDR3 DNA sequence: TGTGCCAGCAGCCCCCCCTGGGAGTACACTGAAGCTTTCTTT.

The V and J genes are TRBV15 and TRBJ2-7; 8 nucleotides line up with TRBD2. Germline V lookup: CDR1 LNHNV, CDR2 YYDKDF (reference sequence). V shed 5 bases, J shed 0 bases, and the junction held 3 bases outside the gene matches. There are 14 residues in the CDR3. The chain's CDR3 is CATSPGRASYEQYF. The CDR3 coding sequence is TGTGCCACCAGCCCCGGGAGGGCCTCCTACGAGCAGTACTTC.

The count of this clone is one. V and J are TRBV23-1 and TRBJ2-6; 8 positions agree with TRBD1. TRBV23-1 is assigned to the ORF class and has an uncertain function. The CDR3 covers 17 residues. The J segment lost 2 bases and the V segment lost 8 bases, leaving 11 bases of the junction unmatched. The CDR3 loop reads CASLGQGGEAGANVLTF. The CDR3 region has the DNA TGCGCCAGCCTCGGACAGGGAGGAGAAGCTGGGGCCAACGTCCTGACTTTC.

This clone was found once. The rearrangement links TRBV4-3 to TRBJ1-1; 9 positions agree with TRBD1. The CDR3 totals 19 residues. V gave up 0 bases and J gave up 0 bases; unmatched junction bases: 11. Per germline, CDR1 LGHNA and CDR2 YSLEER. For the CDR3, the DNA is TGCGCCAGCAGCCAAGATCCGGGCGGGGGGACAGGGCTGAACACTGAAGCTTTCTTT. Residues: CASSQDPGGGTGLNTEAFF.

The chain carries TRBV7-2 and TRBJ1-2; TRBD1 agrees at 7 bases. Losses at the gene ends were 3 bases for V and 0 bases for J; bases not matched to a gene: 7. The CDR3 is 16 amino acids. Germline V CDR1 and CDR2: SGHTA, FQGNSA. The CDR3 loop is CASSFSGTETNYGYTF. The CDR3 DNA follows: TGTGCCAGCAGCTTCTCCGGGACAGAGACTAACTATGGCTACACCTTC.

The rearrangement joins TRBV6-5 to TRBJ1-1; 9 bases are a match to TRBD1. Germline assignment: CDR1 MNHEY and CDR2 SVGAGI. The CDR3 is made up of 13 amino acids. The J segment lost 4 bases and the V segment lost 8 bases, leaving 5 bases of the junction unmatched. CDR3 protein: CASGQDRGTEAFF. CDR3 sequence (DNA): TGTGCCAGCGGGCAGGACAGGGGCACTGAAGCTTTCTTT.